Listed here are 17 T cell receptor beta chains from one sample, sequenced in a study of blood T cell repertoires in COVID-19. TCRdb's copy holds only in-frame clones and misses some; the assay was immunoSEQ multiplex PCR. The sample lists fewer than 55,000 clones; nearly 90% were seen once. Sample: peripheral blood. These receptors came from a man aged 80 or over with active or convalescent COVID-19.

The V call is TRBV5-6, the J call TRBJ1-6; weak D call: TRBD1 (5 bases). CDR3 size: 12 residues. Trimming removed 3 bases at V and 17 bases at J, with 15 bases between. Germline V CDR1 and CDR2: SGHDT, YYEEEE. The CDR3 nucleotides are TGTGCCAGCAGCTGGGAGGGGCAGGCCTTCCACTTT. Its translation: CASSWEGQAFHF.

CDR3 nucleotides: TGTGCCAGCAGTGAATCGGCGAGGAGGATAGCCAAAAACATTCAGTACTTC. Protein: CASSESARRIAKNIQYF. V gene TRBV2 combines with J gene TRBJ2-4, with D perhaps matching TRBD2 (5 bases). Deletions cut 2 bases from V and 0 bases from J, with 14 bases between. The CDR3 has 17 residues. The germline V gene has CDR1 SNHLY and CDR2 FYNNEI.

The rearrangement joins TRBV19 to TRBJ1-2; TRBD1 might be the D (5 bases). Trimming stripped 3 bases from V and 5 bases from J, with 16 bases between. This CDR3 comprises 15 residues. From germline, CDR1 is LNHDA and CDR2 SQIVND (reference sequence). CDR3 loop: CASSMSQGARYGYTF. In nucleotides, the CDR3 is TGTGCCAGTAGTATGTCCCAGGGCGCACGGTATGGCTACACCTTC.

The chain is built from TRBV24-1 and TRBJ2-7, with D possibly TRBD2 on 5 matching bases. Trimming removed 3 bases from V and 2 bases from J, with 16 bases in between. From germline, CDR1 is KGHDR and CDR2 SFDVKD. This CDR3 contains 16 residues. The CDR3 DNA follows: TGTGCCACCAGTGATACCGACGGGGAGAAGACCTACGAGCAGTACTTC. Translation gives CATSDTDGEKTYEQYF.

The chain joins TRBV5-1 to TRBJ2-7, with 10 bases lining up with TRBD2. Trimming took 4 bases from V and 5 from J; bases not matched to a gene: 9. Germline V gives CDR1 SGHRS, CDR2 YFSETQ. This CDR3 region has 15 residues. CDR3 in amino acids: CASSLVTSGFDEQYF. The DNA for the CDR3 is TGCGCCAGCAGCCTCGTGACTAGCGGGTTCGACGAGCAGTACTTC.

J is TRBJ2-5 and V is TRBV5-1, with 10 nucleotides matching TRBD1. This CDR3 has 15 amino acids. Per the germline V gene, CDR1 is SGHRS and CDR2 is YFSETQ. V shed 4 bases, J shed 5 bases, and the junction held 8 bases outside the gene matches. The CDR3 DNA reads TGCGCCAGCAGCGGCGGGACAGGGGCGTACGAGACCCAGTACTTC. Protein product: CASSGGTGAYETQYF.

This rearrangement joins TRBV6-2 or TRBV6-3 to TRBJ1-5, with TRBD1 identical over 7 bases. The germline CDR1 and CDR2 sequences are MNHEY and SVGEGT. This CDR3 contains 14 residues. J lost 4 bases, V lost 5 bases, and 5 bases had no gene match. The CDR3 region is CASSGRDRNQPQHF. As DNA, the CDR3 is TGTGCCAGCAGTGGCCGGGACAGAAATCAGCCCCAGCATTTT.

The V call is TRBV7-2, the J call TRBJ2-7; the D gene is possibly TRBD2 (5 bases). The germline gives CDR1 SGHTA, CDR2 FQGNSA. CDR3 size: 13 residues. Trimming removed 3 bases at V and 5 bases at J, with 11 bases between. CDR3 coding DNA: TGTGCCAGCAGCTTTTACCGGGGTGACGAGCAGTACTTC. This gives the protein CASSFYRGDEQYF.

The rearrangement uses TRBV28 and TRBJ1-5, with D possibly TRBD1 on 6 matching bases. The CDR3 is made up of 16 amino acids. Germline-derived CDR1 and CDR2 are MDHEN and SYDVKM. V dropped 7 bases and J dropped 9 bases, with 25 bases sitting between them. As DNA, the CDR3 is TGTGCCAGCACCGAGTTAGGGACATCGGGCCATGGGCCCCAGCATTTT. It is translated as CASTELGTSGHGPQHF.

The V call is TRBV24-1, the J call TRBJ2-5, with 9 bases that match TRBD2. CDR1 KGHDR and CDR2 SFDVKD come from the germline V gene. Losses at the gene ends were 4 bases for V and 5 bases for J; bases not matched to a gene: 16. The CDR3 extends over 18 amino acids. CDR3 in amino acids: CATSEGRASSGIGETQYF. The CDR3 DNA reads TGTGCCACCAGTGAAGGCAGGGCTTCTAGCGGGATAGGGGAGACCCAGTACTTC.

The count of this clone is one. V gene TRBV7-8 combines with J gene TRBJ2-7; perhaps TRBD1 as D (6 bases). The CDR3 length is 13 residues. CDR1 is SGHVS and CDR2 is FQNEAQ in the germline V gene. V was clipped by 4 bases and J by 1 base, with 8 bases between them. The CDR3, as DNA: TGTGCCAGCAGCTCCGGGACATCCTACGAGCAGTACTTC. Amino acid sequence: CASSSGTSYEQYF.

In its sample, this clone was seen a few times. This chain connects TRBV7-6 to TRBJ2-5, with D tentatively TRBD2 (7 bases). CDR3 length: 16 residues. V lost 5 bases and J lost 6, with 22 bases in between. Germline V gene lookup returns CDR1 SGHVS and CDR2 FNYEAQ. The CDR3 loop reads CASSAIRGALWKTQYF. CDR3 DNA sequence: TGTGCCAGCAGCGCCATCCGGGGGGCGCTTTGGAAGACCCAGTACTTC.

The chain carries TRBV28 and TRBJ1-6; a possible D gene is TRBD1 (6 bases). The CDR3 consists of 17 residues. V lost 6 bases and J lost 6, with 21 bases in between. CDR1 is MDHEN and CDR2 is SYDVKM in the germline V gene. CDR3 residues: CASRSPRSGGGNSPLHF. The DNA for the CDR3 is TGTGCCAGCAGATCCCCGCGGTCGGGAGGGGGTAATTCACCCCTCCACTTT.

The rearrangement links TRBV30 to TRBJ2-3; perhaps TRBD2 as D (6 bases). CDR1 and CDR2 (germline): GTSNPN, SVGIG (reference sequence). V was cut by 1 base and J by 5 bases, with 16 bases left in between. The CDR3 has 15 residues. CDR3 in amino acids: CAWSAPSGVQDTQYF. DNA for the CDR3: TGTGCCTGGAGTGCCCCTTCGGGAGTACAAGATACGCAGTATTTT. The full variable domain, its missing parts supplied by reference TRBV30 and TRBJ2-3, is SQTIHQWPATLVQPVGSPLSLECTVEGTSNPNLYWYRQAAGRGLQLLFYSVGIGQISSEVPQNLSASRPQDRQFILSSKKLLLSDSGFYLCAWSAPSGVQDTQYFGPGTRLTVL.

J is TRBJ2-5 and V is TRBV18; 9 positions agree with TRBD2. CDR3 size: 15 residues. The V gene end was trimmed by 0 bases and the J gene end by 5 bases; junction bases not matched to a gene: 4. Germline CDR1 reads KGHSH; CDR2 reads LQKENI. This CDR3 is CASSPPLLAGETQYF. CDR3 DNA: TGTGCCAGCTCACCACCGCTTCTAGCGGGGGAGACCCAGTACTTC.

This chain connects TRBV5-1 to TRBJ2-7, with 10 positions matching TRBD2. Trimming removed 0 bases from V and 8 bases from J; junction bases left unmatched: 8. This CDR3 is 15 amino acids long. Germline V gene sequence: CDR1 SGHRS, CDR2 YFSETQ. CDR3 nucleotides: TGCGCCAGCAGCTTGGAGTCTAGCGGGGGCTTAAAGCAGTACTTC. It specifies CASSLESSGGLKQYF.

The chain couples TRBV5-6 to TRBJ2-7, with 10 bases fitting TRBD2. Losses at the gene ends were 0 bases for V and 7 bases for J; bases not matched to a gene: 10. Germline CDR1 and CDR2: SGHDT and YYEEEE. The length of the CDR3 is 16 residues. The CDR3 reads CASSLAGAGGPREQYF. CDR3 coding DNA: TGTGCCAGCAGCTTGGCCGGAGCGGGAGGGCCTCGGGAGCAGTACTTC.